These T cell receptor beta chains were read from a single sample in a study of T cells in tumors after PD-1 blockade. Method: immunoSEQ multiplex PCR; TCRdb's copy keeps in-frame clones and lacks some. The sample has roughly 59,000 clones; over 75% are singletons. Material: PBMCs, obtained before anti-PD-1 treatment. The source is a human donor with basal cell carcinoma. The CDR3 runs from the conserved cysteine through the conserved F or W. The D gene is left open where the match is weak. Rows give clone size only sometimes, using once, few, many, or a class for an expanded clone.

v_gene	j_gene	d_gene	abundance	CDR3nt	CDR3aa
TRBV7-6	TRBJ2-2	.	.	TGTGCCAGCAGCGTGGGAGTGGCCGGGGAGCTGTTTTTT	CASSVGVAGELFF
TRBV28	TRBJ2-5	.	.	TGTGCCAGCAGGAGGGATCAAGAGACCCAGTACTTC	CASRRDQETQYF
TRBV30	TRBJ1-1	.	.	TGTGCCTGGAGTTCGGGGCTCGGAGCTTTCTTT	CAWSSGLGAFF
TRBV5-8	TRBJ2-7	TRBD1	.	TGTGCCAGCAGCGGCGGGACAGGCGGTAGGTACGAGCAGTACTTC	CASSGGTGGRYEQYF
TRBV10-1	TRBJ2-7	.	few	TGCGCCAGCAGTGAGTCGAGTCAGGACGGCCCATACTACGAGCAGTACTTC	CASSESSQDGPYYEQYF
TRBV9	TRBJ1-4	.	.	TGTGCCAGCAGCGAGGGAGCTAATGAAAAACTGTTTTTT	CASSEGANEKLFF
TRBV9	TRBJ2-7	.	.	TGTGCCAGCAGCGTAAGTGGGGGGGGCGGGGAGCAGTACTTC	CASSVSGGGGEQYF
TRBV27	TRBJ1-1	.	.	TGTGCCAGCATGAAGGTTAGCACTGAAGCTTTCTTT	CASMKVSTEAFF
TRBV19	TRBJ1-2	TRBD1	.	TGTGCCAGTAGTATACCCTCGACAGGGGGCTATGGCTACACCTTC	CASSIPSTGGYGYTF
TRBV27	TRBJ1-5	.	few	TGTGCCAGCAGTAGTCGTGGGGACCTTAGCAATCAGCCCCAGCATTTT	CASSSRGDLSNQPQHF
TRBV27	TRBJ2-1	TRBD2	few	TGTGCCAGCAGTCTGCGTCTAGCGGGGGGATACAATGAGCAGTTCTTC	CASSLRLAGGYNEQFF
TRBV3-1/TRBV3-2	TRBJ1-4	.	.	TGTGCCAGCAGCCAAGCTACAGGATCTAATGAAAAACTGTTTTTT	CASSQATGSNEKLFF
TRBV9	TRBJ2-1	.	.	TGTGCCAGCAGCGTAGCCGGGGACACCTACAATGAGCAGTTCTTC	CASSVAGDTYNEQFF
TRBV5-1	TRBJ2-5	TRBD2	.	TGCGCCAGCGTCAGAAGCGGGGGCGGCGAGACCCAGTACTTC	CASVRSGGGETQYF
TRBV30	TRBJ2-5	TRBD2	few	TGTGCCTGGAGTCCTTGGGTAGCGGGGAGACACGAGACCCAAGAGACCCAGTACTTC	CAWSPWVAGRHETQETQYF
TRBV5-5	TRBJ2-3	TRBD1	.	TGTGCCAGCAGCCTAAGACAGGGGGCAACAGATACGCAGTATTTT	CASSLRQGATDTQYF
TRBV3-1/TRBV3-2	TRBJ1-4	.	.	TGTGCCAGCAGCCAAGGGTCCGGACTCAACTCGGCCAATGAAAAACTGTTTTTT	CASSQGSGLNSANEKLFF
TRBV10-3	TRBJ2-3	TRBD1	.	TGTGCCATCAGTGGACAGGGAACGGATACGCAGTATTTT	CAISGQGTDTQYF
TRBV6-5	TRBJ2-7	.	.	TGTGCCAGCAGGGGGGGCTACGAGCAGTACTTC	CASRGGYEQYF
TRBV9	TRBJ1-1	.	.	TGTGCCAGCAGCGTCGGCGGCGCGAACACTGAAGCTTTCTTT	CASSVGGANTEAFF
TRBV30	TRBJ1-2	.	.	TGTGCCTGGGACTCCGGGTATGGGGGCTACACCTTC	CAWDSGYGGYTF
TRBV6-6	TRBJ2-7	.	once	TGTGCCACCTCGACGGGCGCACCCTCCTACGAGCAGTACTTC	CATSTGAPSYEQYF
TRBV6-4	TRBJ2-2	TRBD1	few	TGTGCCAGCAGTGTTTCGACAGGGGGCACCGGGGAGCTGTTTTTT	CASSVSTGGTGELFF
TRBV6-6	TRBJ1-3	TRBD1	.	TGTGCCAGCAGAGACAAACAGGGGGCTTCCGGAAACACCATATATTTT	CASRDKQGASGNTIYF
TRBV30	TRBJ1-5	.	.	TGTGCCTGGAGTGCGGGGACCGGGACATTCTCTTCCACTAGCAATCAGCCCCAGCATTTT	CAWSAGTGTFSSTSNQPQHF
TRBV2	TRBJ2-7	.	.	TGTGCCAGCACCGAAAGTGACAGCTACGAGCAGTACTTC	CASTESDSYEQYF
TRBV25-1	TRBJ1-1	.	few	TGTGCCAGCAGTCTCCCAGGGGTAACTGAAGCTTTCTTT	CASSLPGVTEAFF
TRBV30	TRBJ1-3	.	once	TGTGCCTGGAAAAGACTTCAGAGTTCTGGAAACACCATATATTTT	CAWKRLQSSGNTIYF
TRBV21-1	TRBJ2-7	.	.	TGTGCCAGCAGCAAAGACGGGGCATTCGGGTTCGGCGAGCAGTACTTC	CASSKDGAFGFGEQYF
TRBV5-6	TRBJ1-1	.	.	TGTGCCAGCAGCTTGGGTGGGGCACGGGTGAACACTGAAGCTTTCTTT	CASSLGGARVNTEAFF
TRBV19	TRBJ1-5	.	.	TGTGCCAGTAGTGGCCCTGGATATCAGCCCCAGCATTTT	CASSGPGYQPQHF
TRBV7-2	TRBJ1-2	.	.	TGTGCCAGCAGCTTAATTTTTGCTGATGGCTACACCTTC	CASSLIFADGYTF
TRBV6-1	TRBJ1-2	.	.	TGTGCCAGCAGTGAAGGGGGTGAGGGTCTCTATGGCTACACCTTC	CASSEGGEGLYGYTF
TRBV30	TRBJ1-1	.	medium-sized	TGTGCCTGCCCGAGGTCGAGCACTGAAGCTTTCTTT	CACPRSSTEAFF
TRBV5-1	TRBJ1-1	.	once	TGCGCCAGCAGCTTGGATTCAGCGAACACTGAAGCTTTCTTT	CASSLDSANTEAFF
TRBV5-1	TRBJ2-3	.	.	TGCGCCAGCAGCTTTAGTCGCACATGGACTGCAGATACGCAGTATTTT	CASSFSRTWTADTQYF
TRBV7-7	TRBJ2-1	TRBD2	.	TGTGCTAGCAGCTTTGTAGCGGGGGGGTCCTACAATGAGCAGTTCTTC	CASSFVAGGSYNEQFF
TRBV9	TRBJ1-3	TRBD1	.	TGTGCCAGCAGCTACCAGGACAGGCCCAGCTCTGGAAACACCATATATTTT	CASSYQDRPSSGNTIYF
TRBV2	TRBJ2-4	.	once	TGTGCCAGCAGTGAATTAGGGGGGGGTATAGCCAAAAACATTCAGTACTTC	CASSELGGGIAKNIQYF
TRBV5-1	TRBJ1-2	TRBD1	.	TGCGCCAGCAGCTATGGTGGGACAGGGATAGGAGGCTATGGCTACACCTTC	CASSYGGTGIGGYGYTF
TRBV7-9	TRBJ2-2	.	.	TGTGCCAGCAGCTCATACCCGACGGTGAAGACCGGGGAGCTGTTTTTT	CASSSYPTVKTGELFF
TRBV12-5	TRBJ2-1	TRBD2	.	TGTGCTAGTGGTTTGCGACTAGCGGGGGGCTACAATGAGCAGTTCTTC	CASGLRLAGGYNEQFF
TRBV10-3	TRBJ1-4	TRBD1	.	TGTGCCACTCGACAGGGCAAGGTCACTAATGAAAAACTGTTTTTT	CATRQGKVTNEKLFF
TRBV10-2	TRBJ2-6	TRBD1	few	TGCGCCAGCAGCAGGGGGTCCAGGGGCGAAACCTCTGGGGCCAACGTCCTGACTTTC	CASSRGSRGETSGANVLTF
TRBV6-4	TRBJ2-3	.	.	TGTGCCAGCAGCCCCTCGGACACAGATACGCAGTATTTT	CASSPSDTDTQYF
TRBV24-1	TRBJ2-2	TRBD1	once	TGTGCCACCAGTAGGACAGGGGCGACCGGGGAGCTGTTTTTT	CATSRTGATGELFF
TRBV7-9	TRBJ2-2	TRBD1	.	TGTGCCAGCAGATCTCGGGGACAGGCGAACACCGGGGAGCTGTTTTTT	CASRSRGQANTGELFF
TRBV19	TRBJ1-1	TRBD1	.	TGTGCCAGTAGCATTCCCGACAGGGGGTGGACTGAAGCTTTCTTT	CASSIPDRGWTEAFF
TRBV2	TRBJ2-1	TRBD1	.	TGTGCCAGCAGTGGAGACAGGGGGCATGAGCAGTTCTTC	CASSGDRGHEQFF
TRBV5-5	TRBJ2-1	.	.	TGTGCCAGCAGCCAGGGGATGGGGAGCTCCTACAATGAGCAGTTCTTC	CASSQGMGSSYNEQFF
TRBV5-4	TRBJ2-3	.	.	TGTGCCAGCAGCTTGGGCGGGGTGTGGGGCACAGATACGCAGTATTTT	CASSLGGVWGTDTQYF
TRBV2	TRBJ1-4	.	once	TGTGCCAGCAGTGATCGGGGTGTGGGTGAAAAACTGTTTTTT	CASSDRGVGEKLFF
TRBV6-2/TRBV6-3	TRBJ1-5	.	few	TGTGCCAGCAGTTCTAGGGGCGTCAATCAGCCCCAGCATTTT	CASSSRGVNQPQHF
TRBV9	TRBJ2-7	.	.	TGTGCCAGCAGCGTAGCTCAAGGGGGGCAGGAGCAGTACTTC	CASSVAQGGQEQYF
TRBV6-5	TRBJ1-2	.	.	TGTGCCACCCAACAGGGTGTTAGTGGCTACACCTTC	CATQQGVSGYTF
TRBV4-1	TRBJ1-5	.	few	TGCGCCAGCAGCCTCAAGGACGGAGGCAATCAGCCCCAGCATTTT	CASSLKDGGNQPQHF
TRBV6-5	TRBJ2-7	.	once	TGTGCCAGCAGGGTTACAGACGGGCTTGCCTACGAGCAGTACTTC	CASRVTDGLAYEQYF